These T cell receptor beta chains were read from a single sample in a study of naive CD8 T cells in extremely preterm neonates. Sequencing used immunoSEQ multiplex PCR; TCRdb keeps in-frame clones, though not all of them. The table shows tens of thousands of clones, with 88% occurring only once. The sequencing sample was made of naive CD8+ T cells from cord blood. The receptors come from a boy who was born preterm. CDR3s include the opening cysteine and the closing phenylalanine or tryptophan. A D gene is named only where the DNA matches it firmly. Some rows have no size entry. The others give once, few or many, or a class for an expanded clone.

v_gene	abundance	d_gene	j_gene	CDR3nt	CDR3aa
TRBV2	NA	NA	TRBJ1-3	TGTGCCAGCAGTGAAGAGCTATCTGGAAACACCATATATTTT	CASSEELSGNTIYF
TRBV2	NA	TRBD2	TRBJ2-1	TGTGCCAGCAGTGCCGGGACTAGCTCCTACAATGAGCAGTTCTTC	CASSAGTSSYNEQFF
TRBV4-3	medium-sized	NA	TRBJ2-4	TGCGCCAGCAGCCAAGGACTAGCCAAAAACATTCAGTACTTC	CASSQGLAKNIQYF
TRBV9	NA	TRBD1	TRBJ2-2	TGTGCCAGCAGCGTAGAGACAGGGGCCGGGGAGCTGTTTTTT	CASSVETGAGELFF
TRBV7-9	NA	TRBD1	TRBJ1-4	TGTGCCAGCAGCGGACAGGGGGCTGAAAAACTGTTTTTT	CASSGQGAEKLFF
TRBV27	NA	TRBD2	TRBJ2-7	TGTGCCAGCAGCGGGGGGGATTCCTACGAGCAGTACTTC	CASSGGDSYEQYF
TRBV4-1	NA	TRBD2	TRBJ2-2	TGCGCCAGCAGCCAACTAGCGGGGGGGAACACCGGGGAGCTGTTTTTT	CASSQLAGGNTGELFF
TRBV9	NA	NA	TRBJ2-3	TGTGCCAGCAGCCATAGCACAGATACGCAGTATTTT	CASSHSTDTQYF
TRBV10-1	NA	TRBD2	TRBJ2-1	TGCGCCAGCAGTGTGTTAGCGGGGGCTAATGAGCAGTTCTTC	CASSVLAGANEQFF
TRBV7-8	NA	NA	TRBJ2-3	TGTGCCAGCAGCTTAGCTAGCACAGATACGCAGTATTTT	CASSLASTDTQYF
TRBV27	once	NA	TRBJ2-7	TGTGCCAGCAGTTGGGGACAAACCTACGAGCAGTACTTC	CASSWGQTYEQYF
TRBV15	once	NA	TRBJ1-3	TGTGCCACCAGATCGGGCTCTGGAAACACCATATATTTT	CATRSGSGNTIYF
TRBV2	NA	NA	TRBJ1-6	TGTGCCAGCAGACTGCCGAATAGTTCACCCCTCCACTTT	CASRLPNSSPLHF
TRBV29-1	NA	NA	TRBJ1-1	TGCAGCGTCGACCCATGGAACACTGAAGCTTTCTTT	CSVDPWNTEAFF
TRBV2	NA	NA	TRBJ1-2	TGTGCCAGCAGTGGGGGGACAAACTATGGCTACACCTTC	CASSGGTNYGYTF
TRBV9	NA	TRBD1	TRBJ2-3	TGTGCCAGCAGCGGACAGGGCACACACACAGATACGCAGTATTTT	CASSGQGTHTDTQYF
TRBV7-6	once	TRBD1	TRBJ2-7	TGTGCCAGCAGCTCCGGGACAGGGTACGAGCAGTACTTC	CASSSGTGYEQYF
TRBV7-3	NA	TRBD1	TRBJ2-3	TGTGCCAGCAGCTCCGGGACAGGGGGCGCAGATACGCAGTATTTT	CASSSGTGGADTQYF
TRBV10-3	NA	NA	TRBJ1-2	TGTGCCATTTTCAGGGGAGATAACTATGGCTACACCTTC	CAIFRGDNYGYTF
TRBV4-3	NA	NA	TRBJ1-6	TGCGCCAGCAGCCAAGACAGGGTTAATTCACCCCTCCACTTT	CASSQDRVNSPLHF
TRBV20-1	once	NA	TRBJ1-1	TGCAGTGCTAGACAGAACACTGAAGCTTTCTTT	CSARQNTEAFF
TRBV6-5	NA	TRBD1	TRBJ2-1	TGTGCCAGCAGTTACAGGGGGCCCTACAATGAGCAGTTCTTC	CASSYRGPYNEQFF
TRBV27	NA	NA	TRBJ1-2	TGTGCCAGCAGTTTAAGGAGGGAAGGCTACACCTTC	CASSLRREGYTF
TRBV9	NA	TRBD2	TRBJ2-3	TGTGCCAGCAGTTGGACTAGCGGGGGGGCAGATACGCAGTATTTT	CASSWTSGGADTQYF
TRBV6-4	once	NA	TRBJ2-6	TGTGCCAGCAGTATGCACACACGACAAAGTCGGGCCAACGTCCTGACTTTC	CASSMHTRQSRANVLTF
TRBV27	NA	TRBD1	TRBJ1-2	TGTGCCAGCAGTTTATCGACAGGGCTAGATGGCTACACCTTC	CASSLSTGLDGYTF
TRBV23-1	NA	NA	TRBJ2-3	TGCGCCAGCAGTCAACAGGGGGGAATCACAGATACGCAGTATTTT	CASSQQGGITDTQYF
TRBV5-1	NA	TRBD1	TRBJ1-2	TGCGCCAGCAGCTTGGCAGGGGGCGGTGGCTACACCTTC	CASSLAGGGGYTF
TRBV5-8	few	NA	TRBJ1-5	TGTGCCAGCAGCTTGGCCAGGGTTCAGCCCCAGCATTTT	CASSLARVQPQHF
TRBV10-3	NA	NA	TRBJ1-1	TGTGCCATCAGCGGGATGAACACTGAAGCTTTCTTT	CAISGMNTEAFF
TRBV5-3	NA	TRBD1	TRBJ2-5	TGTGCCAGAAGCTTATCCGGGACAGGGGAAGAGACCCAGTACTTC	CARSLSGTGEETQYF
TRBV27	NA	TRBD1	TRBJ2-1	TGTGCCAGCAGTTCAGGGGGTGAGCAGTTCTTC	CASSSGGEQFF
TRBV2	NA	TRBD1	TRBJ2-3	TGTGCCAGCAGTGAAGACCGGGACAGGGGCCCAGATACGCAGTATTTT	CASSEDRDRGPDTQYF
TRBV12-5	NA	NA	TRBJ1-4	TGTGCTAGTGGTTTGAATGAAAAACTGTTTTTT	CASGLNEKLFF
TRBV7-6	NA	NA	TRBJ2-7	TGTGCCAGCAGATCCCAGGGTGGTGAGCAGTACTTC	CASRSQGGEQYF
TRBV5-1	NA	TRBD1	TRBJ1-2	TGCGCCAGCAGTTGGACAGGGGGCTATGGCTACACCTTC	CASSWTGGYGYTF
TRBV20-1	NA	NA	TRBJ1-1	TGCAGTGCTAGGGACAACACTGAAGCTTTCTTT	CSARDNTEAFF
TRBV5-1	NA	NA	TRBJ2-7	TGCGCCAGCAGCTTAGAACAGGTCTCCTACGAGCAGTACTTC	CASSLEQVSYEQYF
TRBV4-2	once	TRBD1	TRBJ1-2	TGTGCCAGCAGCCACTCCGGGACAGGGGGCTATGGCTACACCTTC	CASSHSGTGGYGYTF
TRBV9	NA	TRBD2	TRBJ2-3	TGTGCCAGCAGCCCCCAGGTAGCGGGGGGGCTAGATACGCAGTATTTT	CASSPQVAGGLDTQYF
TRBV19	NA	TRBD1	TRBJ2-7	TGTGCCAGTAGTATAGGGACAGGCTCCTACGAGCAGTACTTC	CASSIGTGSYEQYF
TRBV6-5	NA	TRBD1	TRBJ1-6	TGTGCGACAGGGGGCTCCTATAATTCACCCCTCCACTTT	CATGGSYNSPLHF
TRBV6-5	few	TRBD1	TRBJ1-5	TGTGCCAGCAGACAGGGGGATAGCAATCAGCCCCAGCATTTT	CASRQGDSNQPQHF
TRBV9	few	NA	TRBJ1-5	TGTGCCAGCAGCGTAGGCAATCAGCCCCAGCATTTT	CASSVGNQPQHF
TRBV11-3	NA	TRBD1	TRBJ2-7	TGTGCCAGCAGCTTACCCGGACAGGGCGAGCAGTACTTC	CASSLPGQGEQYF
TRBV7-3	NA	NA	TRBJ2-2	TGTGCCAGCAGCTTGGACAACACCGGGGAGCTGTTTTTT	CASSLDNTGELFF
TRBV5-4	once	NA	TRBJ2-3	TGTGCCAGCAGCTTGGACAGGGTAGGAACAGATACGCAGTATTTT	CASSLDRVGTDTQYF
TRBV5-1	NA	NA	TRBJ2-1	TGCGCCAGCAGCCGGGACTACAATGAGCAGTTCTTC	CASSRDYNEQFF
TRBV11-2	NA	TRBD2	TRBJ2-5	TGTGCCAGCAGCTTATGGACTAGCGGGCAAGAGACCCAGTACTTC	CASSLWTSGQETQYF